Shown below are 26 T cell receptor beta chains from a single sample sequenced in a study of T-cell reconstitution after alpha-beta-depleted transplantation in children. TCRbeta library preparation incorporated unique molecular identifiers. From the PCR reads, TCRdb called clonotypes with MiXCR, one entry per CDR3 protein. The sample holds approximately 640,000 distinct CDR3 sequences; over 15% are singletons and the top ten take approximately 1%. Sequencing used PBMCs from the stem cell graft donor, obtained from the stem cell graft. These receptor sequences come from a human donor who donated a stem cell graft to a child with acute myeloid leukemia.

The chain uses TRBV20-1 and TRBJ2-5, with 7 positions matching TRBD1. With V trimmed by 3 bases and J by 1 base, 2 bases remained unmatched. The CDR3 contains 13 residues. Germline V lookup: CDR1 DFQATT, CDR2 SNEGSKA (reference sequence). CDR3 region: CSASKGAQETQYF. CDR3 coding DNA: TGCAGTGCTAGCAAGGGGGCCCAAGAGACCCAGTACTTC.

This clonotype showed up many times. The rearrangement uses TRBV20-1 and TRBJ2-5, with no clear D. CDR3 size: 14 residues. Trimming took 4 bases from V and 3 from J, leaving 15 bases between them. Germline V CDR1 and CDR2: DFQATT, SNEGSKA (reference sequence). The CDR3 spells CSATVGHPKETQYF. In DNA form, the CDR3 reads TGCAGTGCTACGGTAGGGCATCCAAAAGAGACCCAGTACTTC.

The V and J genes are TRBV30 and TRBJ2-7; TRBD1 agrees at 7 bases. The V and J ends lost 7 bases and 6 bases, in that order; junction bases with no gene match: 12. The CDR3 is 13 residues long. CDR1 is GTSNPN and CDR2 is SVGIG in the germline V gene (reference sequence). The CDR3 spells CAYRTGPRGEQYF. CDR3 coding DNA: TGTGCCTATCGGACAGGACCCAGGGGCGAGCAGTACTTC.

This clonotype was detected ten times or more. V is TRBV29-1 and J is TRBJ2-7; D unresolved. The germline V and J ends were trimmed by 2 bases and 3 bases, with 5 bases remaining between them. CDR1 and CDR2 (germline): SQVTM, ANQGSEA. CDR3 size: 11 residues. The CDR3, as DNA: TGCAGCGTTGAAACGGGCTACGAGCAGTACTTC. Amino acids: CSVETGYEQYF.

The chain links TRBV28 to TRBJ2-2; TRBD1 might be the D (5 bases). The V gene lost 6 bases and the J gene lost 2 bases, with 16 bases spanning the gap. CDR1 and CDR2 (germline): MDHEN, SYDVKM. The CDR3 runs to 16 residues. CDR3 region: CASRPTGNLNTGELFF. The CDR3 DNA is TGTGCCAGCAGGCCCACAGGAAACCTTAACACCGGGGAGCTGTTTTTT.

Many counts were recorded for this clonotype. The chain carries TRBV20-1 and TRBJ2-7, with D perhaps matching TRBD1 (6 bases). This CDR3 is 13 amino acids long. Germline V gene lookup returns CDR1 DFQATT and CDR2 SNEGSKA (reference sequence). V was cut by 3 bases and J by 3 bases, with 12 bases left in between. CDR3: CSASSKQGYEQYF. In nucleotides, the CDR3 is TGCAGTGCTAGCTCGAAACAGGGCTACGAGCAGTACTTC.

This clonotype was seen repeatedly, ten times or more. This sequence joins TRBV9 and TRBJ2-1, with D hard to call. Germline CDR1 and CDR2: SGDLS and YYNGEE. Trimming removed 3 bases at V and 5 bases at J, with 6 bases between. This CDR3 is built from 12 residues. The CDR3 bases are TGTGCCAGCAGCGGACGTGACAATGAGCAGTTCTTC. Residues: CASSGRDNEQFF.

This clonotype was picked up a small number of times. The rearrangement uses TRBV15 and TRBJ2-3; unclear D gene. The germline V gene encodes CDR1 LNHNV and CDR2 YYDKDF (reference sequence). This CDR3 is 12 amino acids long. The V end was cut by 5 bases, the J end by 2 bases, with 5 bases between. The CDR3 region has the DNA TGTGCCACCAGCTCATCCACAGATACGCAGTATTTT. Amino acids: CATSSSTDTQYF.

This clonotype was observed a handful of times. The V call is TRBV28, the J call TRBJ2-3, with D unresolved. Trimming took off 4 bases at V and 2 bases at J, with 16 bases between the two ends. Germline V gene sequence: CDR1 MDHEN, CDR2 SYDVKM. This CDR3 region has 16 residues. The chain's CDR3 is CASSSSGPISTDTQYF. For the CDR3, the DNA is TGTGCCAGCAGTTCATCGGGCCCCATCTCCACAGATACGCAGTATTTT.

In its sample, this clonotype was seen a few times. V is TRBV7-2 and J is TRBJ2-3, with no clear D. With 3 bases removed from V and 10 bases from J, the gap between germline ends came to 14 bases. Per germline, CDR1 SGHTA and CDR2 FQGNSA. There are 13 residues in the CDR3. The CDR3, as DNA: TGTGCCAGCAGCTTCCTAATCCCGAGCCCGCAGTATTTT. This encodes CASSFLIPSPQYF.

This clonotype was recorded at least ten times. Written as DNA, the CDR3 is TGCAGTGCGGGGAGTAGCGGGTTCACAGATACGCAGTATTTT. This sequence encodes CSAGSSGFTDTQYF. The chain uses TRBV20-1 and TRBJ2-3; 7 bases match TRBD2. V was clipped by 6 bases and J by 2 bases; unmatched bases: 8. The CDR3 is made up of 14 amino acids. CDR1 DFQATT and CDR2 SNEGSKA come from the germline V gene (reference sequence).

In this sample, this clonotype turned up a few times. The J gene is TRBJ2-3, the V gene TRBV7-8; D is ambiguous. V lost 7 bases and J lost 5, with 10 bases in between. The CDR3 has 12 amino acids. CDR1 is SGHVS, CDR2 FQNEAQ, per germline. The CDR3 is CASNAYRDTQYF. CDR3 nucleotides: TGTGCCAGCAACGCTTATCGAGATACGCAGTATTTT.

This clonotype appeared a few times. The CDR3 here is CASSPQGAPTDTQYF. As DNA, the CDR3 is TGTGCCAGCAGCCCGCAGGGGGCCCCTACAGATACGCAGTATTTT. The J gene is TRBJ2-3, the V gene TRBV12-3 or TRBV12-4, with 8 bases lining up with TRBD1. The CDR3 extends over 15 amino acids. The V and J ends lost 6 bases and 3 bases, in that order; junction bases with no gene match: 8.

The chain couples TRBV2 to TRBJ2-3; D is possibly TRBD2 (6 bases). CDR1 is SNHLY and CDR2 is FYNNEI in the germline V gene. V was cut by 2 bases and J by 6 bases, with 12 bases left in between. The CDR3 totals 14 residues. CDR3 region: CASSEPSVSDTQYF. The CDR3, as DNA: TGTGCCAGCAGTGAACCTAGCGTTTCCGATACGCAGTATTTT.

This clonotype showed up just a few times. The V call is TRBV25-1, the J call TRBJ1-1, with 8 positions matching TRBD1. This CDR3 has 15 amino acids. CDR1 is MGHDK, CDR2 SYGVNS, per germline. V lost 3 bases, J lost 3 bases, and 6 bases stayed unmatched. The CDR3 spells CASSEPGGGYTEAFF. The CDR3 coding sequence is TGTGCCAGCAGTGAGCCAGGGGGCGGATACACTGAAGCTTTCTTT.

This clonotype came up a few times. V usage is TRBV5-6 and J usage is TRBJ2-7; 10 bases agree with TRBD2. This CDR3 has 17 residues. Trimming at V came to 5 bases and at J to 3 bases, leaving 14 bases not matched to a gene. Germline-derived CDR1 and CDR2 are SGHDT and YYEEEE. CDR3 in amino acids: CASRPGLAFTQDYEQYV. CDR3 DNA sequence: TGTGCCAGCAGACCGGGACTAGCGTTTACCCAGGACTACGAGCAGTACGTC.

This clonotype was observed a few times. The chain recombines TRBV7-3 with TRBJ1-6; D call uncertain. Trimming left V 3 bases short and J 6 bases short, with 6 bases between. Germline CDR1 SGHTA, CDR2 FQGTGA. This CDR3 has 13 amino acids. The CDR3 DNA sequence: TGTGCCAGCAGCTTGAGGGCTAATTCACCCCTCCACTTT. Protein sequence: CASSLRANSPLHF.

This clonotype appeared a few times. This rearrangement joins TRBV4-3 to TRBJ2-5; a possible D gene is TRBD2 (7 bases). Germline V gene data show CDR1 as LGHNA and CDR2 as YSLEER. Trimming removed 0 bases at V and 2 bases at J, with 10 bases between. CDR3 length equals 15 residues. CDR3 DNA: TGCGCCAGCAGCCAAGAACGGGGGGCGCAAGAGACCCAGTACTTC. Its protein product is CASSQERGAQETQYF.

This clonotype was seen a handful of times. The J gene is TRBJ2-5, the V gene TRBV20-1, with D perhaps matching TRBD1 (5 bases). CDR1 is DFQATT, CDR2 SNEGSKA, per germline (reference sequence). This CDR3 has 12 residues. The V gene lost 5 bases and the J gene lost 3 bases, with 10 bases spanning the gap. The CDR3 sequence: CSAQQGKETQYF. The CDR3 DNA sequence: TGCAGTGCTCAGCAGGGAAAAGAGACCCAGTACTTC.

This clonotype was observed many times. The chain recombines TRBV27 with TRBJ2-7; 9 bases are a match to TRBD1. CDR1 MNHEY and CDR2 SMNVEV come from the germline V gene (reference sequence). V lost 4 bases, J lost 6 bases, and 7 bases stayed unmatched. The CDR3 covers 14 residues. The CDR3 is CASSSSGTGREQYF. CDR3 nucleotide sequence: TGTGCCAGCAGTTCCTCCGGGACAGGGCGCGAGCAGTACTTC.

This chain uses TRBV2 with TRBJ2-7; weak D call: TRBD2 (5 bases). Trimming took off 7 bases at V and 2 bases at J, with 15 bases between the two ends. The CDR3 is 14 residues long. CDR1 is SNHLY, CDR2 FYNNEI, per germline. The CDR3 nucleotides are TGTGCCAGCATGAGCGGAGGCATGACCTACGAGCAGTACTTC. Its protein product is CASMSGGMTYEQYF. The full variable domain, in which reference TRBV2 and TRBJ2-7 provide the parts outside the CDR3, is EPEVTQTPSHQVTQMGQEVILRCVPISNHLYFYWYRQILGQKVEFLVSFYNNEISEKSEIFDDQFSVERPDGSNFTLKIRSTKLEDSAMYFCASMSGGMTYEQYFGPGTRLTVT.

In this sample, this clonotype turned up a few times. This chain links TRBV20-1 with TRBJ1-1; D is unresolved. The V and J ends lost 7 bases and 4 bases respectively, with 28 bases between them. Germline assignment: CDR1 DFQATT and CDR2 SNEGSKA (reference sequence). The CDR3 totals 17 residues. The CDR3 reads CSVPSRETLVSITEAFF. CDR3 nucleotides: TGCAGTGTCCCAAGTCGGGAAACCCTAGTTTCTATCACTGAAGCTTTCTTT.

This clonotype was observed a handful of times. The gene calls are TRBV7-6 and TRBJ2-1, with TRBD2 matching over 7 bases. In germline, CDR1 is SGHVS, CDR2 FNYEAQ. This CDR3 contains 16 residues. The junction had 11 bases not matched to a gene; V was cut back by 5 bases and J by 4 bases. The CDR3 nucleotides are TGTGCCAGCAGCCCCATTCTGGGGGAGGGTTACAATGAGCAGTTCTTC. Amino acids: CASSPILGEGYNEQFF.

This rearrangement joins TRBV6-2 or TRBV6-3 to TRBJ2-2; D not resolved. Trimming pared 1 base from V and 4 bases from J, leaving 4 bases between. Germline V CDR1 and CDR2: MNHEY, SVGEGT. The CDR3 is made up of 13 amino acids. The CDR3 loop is CASSYWSTGELFF. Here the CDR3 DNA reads TGTGCCAGCAGTTACTGGTCCACCGGGGAGCTGTTTTTT.

CDR3 bases: TGCAGTTGCTTGGGGGTTAGCACAGATACGCAGTATTTT. It specifies CSCLGVSTDTQYF. The chain joins TRBV20-1 to TRBJ2-3; D possibly uses TRBD1 or TRBD2 (5 bases each). Germline lookup yields CDR1 DFQATT and CDR2 SNEGSKA (reference sequence). The CDR3 contains 13 residues. Trimming took off 8 bases at V and 0 bases at J, with 12 bases between the two ends.

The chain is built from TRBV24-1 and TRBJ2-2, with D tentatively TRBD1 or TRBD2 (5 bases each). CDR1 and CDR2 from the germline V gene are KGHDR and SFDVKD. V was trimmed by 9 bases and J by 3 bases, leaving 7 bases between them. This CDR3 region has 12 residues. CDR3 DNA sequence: TGTGCCACCCGGGGCGACACCGGGGAGCTGTTTTTT. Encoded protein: CATRGDTGELFF.